The clone carrying this TCR beta chain was found once. Its antigen remains unknown. TCRdb's table, derived via immunoSEQ multiplex PCR, lists solely in-frame clones and lacks some. Found here are 180,000 or so clones, just under 90% of them singletons; the top ten hold roughly 4%. With V trimmed by 1 base and J by 0 bases, 3 bases remained unmatched. There are 16 residues in the CDR3. Germline V gene sequence: CDR1 LNHDA, CDR2 SQIVND (reference sequence). These data come from a study of T cell responses to AZD1222 COVID-19 vaccine. Study-wide findings and caveats: The study reported that nearly half of spike-specific TCRs target unmutated variant regions.

V gene TRBV19 combines with J gene TRBJ2-1, with 7 bases that match TRBD2. Sequences were derived from peripheral blood, sampled 28 days after the second dose of the MenACWY control vaccine. This receptor was taken from an adult who received the MenACWY meningococcal vaccine as a control. CDR3 sequence: CASSIGGGSSYNEQFF. CDR3 coding DNA: TGTGCCAGTAGTATAGGGGGCGGGAGCTCCTACAATGAGCAGTTCTTC.